This T cell receptor (beta chain) emerged from a study of T cell repertoires in cytomegalovirus infection. Overall study context: It can be stated that public TCR beta signatures indicated CMV infection as well as a matching HLA type. The study's findings and limits: Carriers of CMV plus the relevant HLA were identified by cumulative public TCR beta family frequency. Ex vivo, HLA-C-restricted CMV-specific TCR beta clonotypes prevailed over the rest of the response.

V dropped 3 bases and J dropped 0 bases, with 15 bases sitting between them. CDR3 size: 16 residues. CDR1 SGHKS and CDR2 YYEKEE come from the germline V gene (reference sequence). With regard to this clonotype: Its target is unknown.

TCRdb recomputed calls from the reads with MiXCR, one row per CDR3 protein. This sample has 270,000 or so distinct CDR3 sequences, with approximately 15% found just once. The source is a human donor in good health (CMV status not recorded). Some clones in this sample may be carry-over from other donors' samples. Input material: CD8+ T cells from PBMCs. The chain recombines TRBV5-5 with TRBJ1-1, with no clear D. The CDR3 DNA is TGTGCCAGCAGCTACCCGATGGGAGGAATGAACACTGAAGCTTTCTTT. Translating it yields CASSYPMGGMNTEAFF.